Listed here are 20 T cell receptor beta chains from one sample, sequenced in a study of blood T cell repertoires in COVID-19. TCRdb keeps only in-frame clones here, not all; method: immunoSEQ multiplex PCR. Of under 300,000 clones in the sample, less than 90% were seen once. Specimen: peripheral blood. The receptor set was obtained from a man aged 55-75 years who had recovered from COVID-19.

DNA for the CDR3: TGTGCCAGCAGTCGGGACAGGGCTGGGCCTGAAGCTTTCTTT. Encoded protein: CASSRDRAGPEAFF. The chain combines TRBV2 with TRBJ1-1; TRBD1 aligns across 9 bases. In germline, CDR1 is SNHLY, CDR2 FYNNEI. The CDR3 totals 14 residues. J lost 6 bases, V lost 5 bases, and 7 bases had no gene match.

This chain links TRBV21-1 with TRBJ2-3; TRBD1 was called by the table and not checked on the DNA. TRBV21-1 is tagged as a pseudogene. The CDR3 is made up of 15 amino acids. The CDR3 here is CASRPGQGMENTQYF. CDR3 DNA sequence: TGTGCCAGCAGGCCGGGACAGGGGATGGAAAATACGCAGTATTTT.

The chain links TRBV12-5 to TRBJ2-1; 10 bases fit TRBD2. Germline-derived CDR1 and CDR2 are LGHNT and FRNRAP. The CDR3 has 15 residues. V shed 3 bases and J 4 bases; nucleotides not matched to a gene: 3. As DNA, the CDR3 is TGTGCTAGTGGTTTTGGACTAGCGGTTTACAATGAGCAGTTCTTC. Its translation: CASGFGLAVYNEQFF.

The chain combines TRBV9 with TRBJ2-6; D not resolved. Trimming shortened V by 3 bases and J by 1 base, and 8 bases separated the two germline ends. Germline V gives CDR1 SGDLS, CDR2 YYNGEE. The CDR3 consists of 15 residues. CDR3 residues: CASSGAKSGANVLTF. CDR3 DNA: TGTGCCAGCAGCGGCGCCAAATCTGGGGCCAACGTCCTGACTTTC.

The rearrangement joins TRBV6-4 to TRBJ1-2; perhaps TRBD1 as D (6 bases). Trimming took off 3 bases at V and 0 bases at J, with 11 bases between the two ends. Germline CDR1 and CDR2: MRHNA and SNTAGT. This CDR3 region has 15 residues. The CDR3, as DNA: TGTGCCAGCAGTGAGAAACAGGGTGCTAACTATGGCTACACCTTC. It yields the protein CASSEKQGANYGYTF.

Here the CDR3 reads CASSLNQPQHF. The CDR3, as DNA: TGTGCCAGCAGCCTAAATCAGCCCCAGCATTTT. The chain has TRBV6-1 and TRBJ1-5; D unclear. Deletions cut 6 bases from V and 4 bases from J, with 4 bases between. Germline loops: CDR1 MNHNS, CDR2 SASEGT. This CDR3 has 11 residues.

This chain connects TRBV19 to TRBJ1-1, with D possibly matching TRBD1 (5 bases). Germline V CDR1 and CDR2: LNHDA, SQIVND (reference sequence). Trimming left V 3 bases short and J 10 bases short, with 12 bases between. The CDR3 runs 12 residues. The CDR3 DNA reads TGTGCCAGTAGTATCCGGGGGAGCCGAGCTTTCTTT. Its protein is CASSIRGSRAFF.

The V and J genes are TRBV2 and TRBJ1-1; the D is unclear. CDR1 and CDR2 (germline): SNHLY, FYNNEI. This CDR3 region has 14 residues. Trimming removed 3 bases from V and 2 bases from J, with 10 bases in between. The CDR3 nucleotides are TGTGCCAGCAGTGACCTGGGAGGAAACACTGAAGCTTTCTTT. The encoded protein is CASSDLGGNTEAFF.

The chain joins TRBV12-5 to TRBJ2-1; 12 bases are shared with TRBD2. Germline V gene lookup returns CDR1 LGHNT and CDR2 FRNRAP. Losses at the gene ends were 1 base for V and 6 bases for J; bases not matched to a gene: 16. The CDR3 runs to 20 residues. In DNA form, the CDR3 reads TGTGCTAGTGGTTTGGCACTAGCGGGAGGAGCAGGAGCGTCCCGCAATGAGCAGTTCTTC. This sequence encodes CASGLALAGGAGASRNEQFF.

The chain links TRBV27 to TRBJ2-3, with TRBD2 matching over 7 bases. CDR3 length equals 16 residues. The germline V gene has CDR1 MNHEY and CDR2 SMNVEV (reference sequence). V shed 8 bases and J 2 bases; nucleotides not matched to a gene: 13. The chain's CDR3 is CASGSPGLPHTDTQYF. DNA of the CDR3: TGTGCCAGCGGCTCACCGGGACTACCGCACACAGATACGCAGTATTTT.

Only one count was recorded for this clone. The chain links TRBV28 to TRBJ2-5; possible D gene TRBD1, 5 bases. This CDR3 is built from 11 residues. Germline V gene lookup returns CDR1 MDHEN and CDR2 SYDVKM. Deletions cut 4 bases from V and 7 bases from J, with 7 bases between. The CDR3 DNA follows: TGTGCCAGCAGTTCCAGGGCGACCCAGTACTTC. It yields the protein CASSSRATQYF.

The chain recombines TRBV5-8 with TRBJ1-2; D gene uncertain. CDR1 is SGHTS and CDR2 is YDEGEE in the germline V gene. Trimming removed 4 bases from V and 2 bases from J, with 9 bases in between. The CDR3 is 13 residues long. CDR3 sequence: CASSAAGNYGYTF. CDR3 coding DNA: TGTGCCAGCAGCGCTGCGGGGAACTATGGCTACACCTTC.

The chain links TRBV9 to TRBJ2-3; 7 nucleotides line up with TRBD2. This CDR3 has 14 residues. J was trimmed by 0 bases and V by 4 bases; bases with no gene match: 2. Germline CDR1 SGDLS, CDR2 YYNGEE. Written as DNA, the CDR3 is TGTGCCAGCAGCTGGGGGGGTAGCACAGATACGCAGTATTTT. Translated, it gives CASSWGGSTDTQYF.

The count of this clone is one. The chain carries TRBV19 and TRBJ1-5; TRBD1 aligns across 7 bases. The CDR3 extends over 13 amino acids. Germline V lookup: CDR1 LNHDA, CDR2 SQIVND (reference sequence). The trim removed 5 bases at V and 4 bases at J, leaving 2 bases unmatched. The DNA for the CDR3 is TGTGCCAGTAGTCAGACAGGGAATCAGCCCCAGCATTTT. This encodes CASSQTGNQPQHF.

The gene calls are TRBV3-1 (or the pseudogene TRBV3-2) and TRBJ2-3, with 11 bases that match TRBD2. Trimming cost V 1 base and J 10 bases; bases outside gene matches: 10. The CDR3 consists of 16 residues. CDR1 LGHDT and CDR2 YNNKEL come from the germline V gene (reference sequence). This chain's CDR3 is CASSQVLSGGEDAQYF. The CDR3 DNA is TGTGCCAGCAGCCAAGTTCTTAGCGGGGGGGAGGATGCGCAGTATTTT.

This chain connects TRBV7-2 to TRBJ1-3; TRBD1 is a possible D gene (5 bases). CDR1 and CDR2 (germline): SGHTA, FQGNSA. The CDR3 has 15 amino acids. V lost 2 bases, J lost 2 bases, and 10 bases lay in between. CDR3 amino acids: CASSLQGSAGNTIYF. The CDR3 coding sequence is TGTGCCAGCAGCTTACAGGGATCTGCTGGAAACACCATATATTTT.

J is TRBJ2-3 and V is TRBV7-3; TRBD2 aligns across 9 bases. The CDR3 extends over 17 amino acids. Per germline, CDR1 SGHTA and CDR2 FQGTGA. V lost 2 bases, J lost 1 base, and 7 bases stayed unmatched. CDR3 DNA: TGTGCCAGCAGCTTAGTTGGCGGGGGGGCTGGCACAGATACGCAGTATTTT. Protein: CASSLVGGGAGTDTQYF. Together with reference TRBV7-3 and TRBJ2-3, the CDR3 gives the full variable domain: GAGVSQTPSNKVTEKGKYVELRCDPISGHTALYWYRQSLGQGPEFLIYFQGTGAADDSGLPNDRFFAVRPEGSVSTLKIQRTERGDSAVYLCASSLVGGGAGTDTQYFGPGTRLTVL.

This chain connects TRBV19 to TRBJ2-5, with D possibly being TRBD1 (5 bases). Germline V lookup: CDR1 LNHDA, CDR2 SQIVND (reference sequence). V was shortened by 5 bases and J by 2 bases, with 9 bases between the two germline ends. This CDR3 has 13 amino acids. Here the CDR3 reads CASSYQGQETQYF. CDR3 nucleotide sequence: TGTGCCAGTAGTTATCAGGGACAAGAGACCCAGTACTTC. Full variable domain (outside the CDR3, taken from reference TRBV19 and TRBJ2-5): DGGITQSPKYLFRKEGQNVTLSCEQNLNHDAMYWYRQDPGQGLRLIYYSQIVNDFQKGDIAEGYSVSREKKESFPLTVTSAQKNPTAFYLCASSYQGQETQYFGPGTRLLVL.

The J gene is TRBJ1-5, the V gene TRBV2; D gene unclear. The CDR3 is 12 amino acids. Trimming stripped 3 bases from V and 5 bases from J, with 5 bases between. Germline V gives CDR1 SNHLY, CDR2 FYNNEI. CDR3 nucleotides: TGTGCCAGCAGTGACGGGGATCAGCCCCAGCATTTT. Protein: CASSDGDQPQHF.

This clone occurred once. The CDR3 loop reads CATSGGSGGETQYF. The DNA of the CDR3 is TGTGCCACCAGTGGAGGTAGCGGGGGGGAAACGCAGTATTTT. The chain recombines TRBV24-1 with TRBJ2-3; 11 bases line up with TRBD2. From germline, CDR1 is KGHDR and CDR2 SFDVKD. V was clipped by 5 bases and J by 9 bases; unmatched bases: 6. The CDR3 runs 14 residues.